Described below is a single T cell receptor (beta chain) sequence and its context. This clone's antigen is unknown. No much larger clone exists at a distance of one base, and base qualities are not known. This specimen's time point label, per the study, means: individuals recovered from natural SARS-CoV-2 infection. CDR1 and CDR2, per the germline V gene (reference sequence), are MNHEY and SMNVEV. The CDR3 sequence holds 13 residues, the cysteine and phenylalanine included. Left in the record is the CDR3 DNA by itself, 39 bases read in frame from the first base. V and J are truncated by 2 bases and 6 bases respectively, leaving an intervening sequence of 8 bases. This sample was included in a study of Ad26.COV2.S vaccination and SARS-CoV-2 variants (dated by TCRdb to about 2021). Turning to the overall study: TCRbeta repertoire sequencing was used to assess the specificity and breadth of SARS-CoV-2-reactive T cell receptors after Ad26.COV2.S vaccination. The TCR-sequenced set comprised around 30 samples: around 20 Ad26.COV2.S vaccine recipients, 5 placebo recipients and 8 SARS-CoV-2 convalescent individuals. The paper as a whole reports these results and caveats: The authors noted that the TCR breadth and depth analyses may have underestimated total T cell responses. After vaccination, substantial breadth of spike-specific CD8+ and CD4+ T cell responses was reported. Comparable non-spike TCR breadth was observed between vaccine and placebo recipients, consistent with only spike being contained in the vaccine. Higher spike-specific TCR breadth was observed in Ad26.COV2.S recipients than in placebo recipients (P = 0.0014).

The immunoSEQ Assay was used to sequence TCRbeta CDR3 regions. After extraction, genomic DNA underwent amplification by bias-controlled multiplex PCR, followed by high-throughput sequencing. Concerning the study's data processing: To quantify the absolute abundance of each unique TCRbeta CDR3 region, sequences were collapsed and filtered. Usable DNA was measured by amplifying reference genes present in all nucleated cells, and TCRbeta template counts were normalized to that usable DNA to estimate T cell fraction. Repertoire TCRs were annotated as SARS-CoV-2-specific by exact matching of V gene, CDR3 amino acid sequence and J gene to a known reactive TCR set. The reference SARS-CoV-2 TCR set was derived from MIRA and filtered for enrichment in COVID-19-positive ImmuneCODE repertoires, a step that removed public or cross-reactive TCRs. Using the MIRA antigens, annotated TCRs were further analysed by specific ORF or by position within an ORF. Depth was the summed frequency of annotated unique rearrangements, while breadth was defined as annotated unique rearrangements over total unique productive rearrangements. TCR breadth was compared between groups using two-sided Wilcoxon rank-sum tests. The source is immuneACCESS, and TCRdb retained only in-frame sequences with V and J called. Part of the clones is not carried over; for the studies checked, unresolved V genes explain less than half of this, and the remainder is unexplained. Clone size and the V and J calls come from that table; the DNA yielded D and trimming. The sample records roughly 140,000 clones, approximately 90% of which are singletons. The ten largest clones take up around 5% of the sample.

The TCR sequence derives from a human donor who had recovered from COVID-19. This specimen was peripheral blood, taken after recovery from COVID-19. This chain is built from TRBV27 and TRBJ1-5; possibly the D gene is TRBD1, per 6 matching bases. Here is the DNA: TGTGCCAGCAGTTTAACAGGGTCTCAGCCCCAGCATTTT. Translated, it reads CASSLTGSQPQHF.